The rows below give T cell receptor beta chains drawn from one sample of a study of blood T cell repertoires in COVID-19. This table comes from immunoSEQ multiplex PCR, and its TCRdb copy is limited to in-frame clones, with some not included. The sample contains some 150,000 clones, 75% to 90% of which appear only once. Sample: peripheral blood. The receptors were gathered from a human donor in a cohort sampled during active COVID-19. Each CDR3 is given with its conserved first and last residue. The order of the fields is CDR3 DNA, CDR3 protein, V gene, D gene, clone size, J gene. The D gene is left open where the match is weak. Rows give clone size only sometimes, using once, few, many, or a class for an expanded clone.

cdr3_nt: TGCAGTGGGGGGACAGGGCAAGAGCAGTACTTC
cdr3_aa: CSGGTGQEQYF
v_call: TRBV20-1
d_call: TRBD1
clone_size: few
j_call: TRBJ2-7

cdr3_nt: TGTGCCAGCAGTTCCTACCCTCCCGTGAACTATGGCTACACCTTC
cdr3_aa: CASSSYPPVNYGYTF
v_call: TRBV28
d_call: .
clone_size: .
j_call: TRBJ1-2

cdr3_nt: TGCGCCAGCAGTCAATCGGGCAGGCCGAAGTTCTCCTACAATGAGCAGTTCTTC
cdr3_aa: CASSQSGRPKFSYNEQFF
v_call: TRBV23-1
d_call: .
clone_size: .
j_call: TRBJ2-1

cdr3_nt: TGCGCCAGCAGCTTGATTGGCGGGGGACAAGCCTACGAGCAGTACTTC
cdr3_aa: CASSLIGGGQAYEQYF
v_call: TRBV5-1
d_call: .
clone_size: .
j_call: TRBJ2-7

cdr3_nt: TGTGCCTTCCGCCTGGGTAGCGGGGGGGCCGGGGAGCTGTTTTTT
cdr3_aa: CAFRLGSGGAGELFF
v_call: TRBV30
d_call: TRBD2
clone_size: .
j_call: TRBJ2-2

cdr3_nt: TGTGCCAGCAGCTTGGACAGGGCATATGGCTACACCTTC
cdr3_aa: CASSLDRAYGYTF
v_call: TRBV5-6
d_call: .
clone_size: .
j_call: TRBJ1-2

cdr3_nt: TGCGCCAGCAGCCAAGCCCTCCAAGAGACCCAGTACTTC
cdr3_aa: CASSQALQETQYF
v_call: TRBV4-1
d_call: .
clone_size: .
j_call: TRBJ2-5

cdr3_nt: TGTGCCAGCAGCCGCGGACAGGGTGGGGAAAAACTGTTTTTT
cdr3_aa: CASSRGQGGEKLFF
v_call: TRBV11-2
d_call: TRBD1
clone_size: .
j_call: TRBJ1-4

cdr3_nt: TGTGCCAGCAGTTACGGGGGCCCCACCGGGGAGCTGTTTTTT
cdr3_aa: CASSYGGPTGELFF
v_call: TRBV6-6
d_call: .
clone_size: .
j_call: TRBJ2-2

cdr3_nt: TGTGCCAGTAGTATTTACGGACTAATCGGACTAGCGGATAACAATGAGCAGTTCTTC
cdr3_aa: CASSIYGLIGLADNNEQFF
v_call: TRBV19
d_call: TRBD2
clone_size: .
j_call: TRBJ2-1

cdr3_nt: TGTGCCTGGATGAGCGGGGGCTCAGATACGCAGTATTTT
cdr3_aa: CAWMSGGSDTQYF
v_call: TRBV30
d_call: TRBD2
clone_size: .
j_call: TRBJ2-3

cdr3_nt: TGTGCCAGCAGCTTCCCCCGGGTGGCTAACTATGGCTACACCTTC
cdr3_aa: CASSFPRVANYGYTF
v_call: TRBV5-8
d_call: .
clone_size: .
j_call: TRBJ1-2

cdr3_nt: TGTGCCAGCAGCTACAGGGGGTCAGACTATGGCTACACCTTC
cdr3_aa: CASSYRGSDYGYTF
v_call: TRBV2
d_call: TRBD1
clone_size: .
j_call: TRBJ1-2

cdr3_nt: TGTGCCAGCGGATTAGCGGGGGGGCCAACAGATACGCAGTATTTT
cdr3_aa: CASGLAGGPTDTQYF
v_call: TRBV7-2
d_call: TRBD2
clone_size: .
j_call: TRBJ2-3

cdr3_nt: TGTGCCAGCAGCAAAGGAGGAAAGCGCTCTGGAAACACCATATATTTT
cdr3_aa: CASSKGGKRSGNTIYF
v_call: TRBV21-1
d_call: .
clone_size: once
j_call: TRBJ1-3

cdr3_nt: TGTGCTAGCAGCTTAGACAGGACCTCAGATACGCAGTATTTT
cdr3_aa: CASSLDRTSDTQYF
v_call: TRBV7-7
d_call: .
clone_size: .
j_call: TRBJ2-3

cdr3_nt: TGTGCCAGCAGCTACTTTCCCGGGACAGATATCTATGGCTACACCTTC
cdr3_aa: CASSYFPGTDIYGYTF
v_call: TRBV5-6
d_call: TRBD1
clone_size: many
j_call: TRBJ1-2

cdr3_nt: TGTGCCAGCTCACCCACGACAGGAGGTGAAAAACTGTTTTTT
cdr3_aa: CASSPTTGGEKLFF
v_call: TRBV18
d_call: .
clone_size: .
j_call: TRBJ1-4

cdr3_nt: TGTGCCAGTAGTTCATCGGGACAGACAAAGTACACCTTC
cdr3_aa: CASSSSGQTKYTF
v_call: TRBV19
d_call: TRBD1
clone_size: .
j_call: TRBJ1-2

cdr3_nt: TGTGCCAGCAGTATCCCAGGTTATAGCAATCAGCCCCAGCATTTT
cdr3_aa: CASSIPGYSNQPQHF
v_call: TRBV28
d_call: .
clone_size: .
j_call: TRBJ1-5

cdr3_nt: TGTGCCAGCAGCTTAGAACAGGGCGGAGGCTACACCTTC
cdr3_aa: CASSLEQGGGYTF
v_call: TRBV7-9
d_call: .
clone_size: .
j_call: TRBJ1-2

cdr3_nt: TGTGCCAGCAGTTTATTTCCAGCGGGAGGACCCATAGATACGCAGTATTTT
cdr3_aa: CASSLFPAGGPIDTQYF
v_call: TRBV28
d_call: TRBD2
clone_size: .
j_call: TRBJ2-3

cdr3_nt: TGTGCCAGCAGCGGGAAGCCAGAAAGCGGGAGGGCCTGGAATGAGCAGTTCTTC
cdr3_aa: CASSGKPESGRAWNEQFF
v_call: TRBV9
d_call: TRBD2
clone_size: .
j_call: TRBJ2-1

cdr3_nt: TGTGCCAGTAAGGGGGACAGGAACGCGAACACCGGGGAGCTGTTTTTT
cdr3_aa: CASKGDRNANTGELFF
v_call: TRBV19
d_call: TRBD1
clone_size: .
j_call: TRBJ2-2

cdr3_nt: TGCGCCAGCAGCTTGGAACCCCAGAATCGCCACGAGCAGTACTTC
cdr3_aa: CASSLEPQNRHEQYF
v_call: TRBV5-1
d_call: .
clone_size: .
j_call: TRBJ2-7

cdr3_nt: TGTGCCAGCACCCGACTGGAAGGCGCAGATACGCAGTATTTT
cdr3_aa: CASTRLEGADTQYF
v_call: TRBV11-2
d_call: .
clone_size: .
j_call: TRBJ2-3

cdr3_nt: TGTGCCAGCAGTGAACGTGGGCAGTCCCCTCTGAATGAGCAGTTCTTC
cdr3_aa: CASSERGQSPLNEQFF
v_call: TRBV6-1
d_call: .
clone_size: .
j_call: TRBJ2-1

cdr3_nt: TGTGCCAGCAGGGAGGACAGCACGAATGAAAAACTGTTTTTT
cdr3_aa: CASREDSTNEKLFF
v_call: TRBV28
d_call: .
clone_size: .
j_call: TRBJ1-4

cdr3_nt: TGTGCCAGCAGTCCGACAGGTACTGGGGCCAACGTCCTGACTTTC
cdr3_aa: CASSPTGTGANVLTF
v_call: TRBV4-2
d_call: .
clone_size: .
j_call: TRBJ2-6

cdr3_nt: TGTGCCAGCAGCGAAGTCGCCCCTAGCGGACCCAGCACAGATACGCAGTATTTT
cdr3_aa: CASSEVAPSGPSTDTQYF
v_call: TRBV4-2
d_call: TRBD2
clone_size: .
j_call: TRBJ2-3

cdr3_nt: TGTGCCAGCAGGAAGGCGACAGGGGCCATGAACACTGAAGCTTTCTTT
cdr3_aa: CASRKATGAMNTEAFF
v_call: TRBV2
d_call: TRBD1
clone_size: .
j_call: TRBJ1-1

cdr3_nt: TGCGCCAGCAGCCAAGTCAGCGTCCTCTATGGCTACACCTTC
cdr3_aa: CASSQVSVLYGYTF
v_call: TRBV4-1
d_call: .
clone_size: once
j_call: TRBJ1-2

cdr3_nt: TGCGCCAGCAGCTTGGACAGGTGGAGCTACGAGCAGTACTTC
cdr3_aa: CASSLDRWSYEQYF
v_call: TRBV5-1
d_call: .
clone_size: .
j_call: TRBJ2-7

cdr3_nt: TGTGCCAGTGGCCGAGACAGGGTGAGCGAGCAGTACTTC
cdr3_aa: CASGRDRVSEQYF
v_call: TRBV19
d_call: TRBD1
clone_size: .
j_call: TRBJ2-7

cdr3_nt: TGTGCCAGCAGCCCACCCGACAGGGGGGAAGAAAAACTGTTTTTT
cdr3_aa: CASSPPDRGEEKLFF
v_call: TRBV7-9
d_call: TRBD1
clone_size: .
j_call: TRBJ1-4

cdr3_nt: TGTGCCAGCACCCCACCAGGGCTAGCCTACGAGCAGTACTTC
cdr3_aa: CASTPPGLAYEQYF
v_call: TRBV28
d_call: .
clone_size: .
j_call: TRBJ2-7

cdr3_nt: TGTGCCAGCACCACTAGCGGGAGATGGTTCTTC
cdr3_aa: CASTTSGRWFF
v_call: TRBV6-5
d_call: TRBD2
clone_size: few
j_call: TRBJ2-1

cdr3_nt: TGTGCCTGGGACAGGGGGCTCGAGAACACTGAAGCTTTCTTT
cdr3_aa: CAWDRGLENTEAFF
v_call: TRBV30
d_call: TRBD1
clone_size: .
j_call: TRBJ1-1

cdr3_nt: TGCAGTGCTAGTACCAGGGGGTGGGAGAGGGATGGCTACACCTTC
cdr3_aa: CSASTRGWERDGYTF
v_call: TRBV20-1
d_call: TRBD1
clone_size: .
j_call: TRBJ1-2

cdr3_nt: TGTGCCAGCAGCCCCGACAGGGGGCTTTACAATGAGCAGTTCTTC
cdr3_aa: CASSPDRGLYNEQFF
v_call: TRBV7-6
d_call: TRBD1
clone_size: .
j_call: TRBJ2-1

cdr3_nt: TGTGCCAGCAGTACTAGCGGAGCCGCCTACAATGAGCAGTTCTTC
cdr3_aa: CASSTSGAAYNEQFF
v_call: TRBV6-2/TRBV6-3
d_call: TRBD2
clone_size: .
j_call: TRBJ2-1

cdr3_nt: TGTGCCAGCAGCTTGGAACCGGGACTAGCGGTCTCTAGCACAGATACGCAGTATTTT
cdr3_aa: CASSLEPGLAVSSTDTQYF
v_call: TRBV5-4
d_call: TRBD2
clone_size: .
j_call: TRBJ2-3

cdr3_nt: TGTGCCAGCAGCTTAGCACAGGGGCCGGCTGAAGCTTTCTTT
cdr3_aa: CASSLAQGPAEAFF
v_call: TRBV7-2
d_call: TRBD1
clone_size: .
j_call: TRBJ1-1

cdr3_nt: TGTGCCAGCAGCTCCGGGACAGGGAGGGGAACTGAAGCTTTCTTT
cdr3_aa: CASSSGTGRGTEAFF
v_call: TRBV5-6
d_call: TRBD1
clone_size: .
j_call: TRBJ1-1

cdr3_nt: TGTGCCAGCAGTTTGGTGGGGACACACACCGGGGAGCTGTTTTTT
cdr3_aa: CASSLVGTHTGELFF
v_call: TRBV28
d_call: .
clone_size: .
j_call: TRBJ2-2

cdr3_nt: TGTGCCAGCAGCAAAGAGAGAGGGTTCGGACTGTTTTTT
cdr3_aa: CASSKERGFGLFF
v_call: TRBV6-5
d_call: .
clone_size: .
j_call: TRBJ1-4

cdr3_nt: TGTGCCAGCAGTGTATCACAGGGAAACAATGAGCAGTTCTTC
cdr3_aa: CASSVSQGNNEQFF
v_call: TRBV2
d_call: .
clone_size: few
j_call: TRBJ2-1

cdr3_nt: TGTGCCAGCAGCCAATCGCGGGGGGGCTACAATGAGCAGTTCTTC
cdr3_aa: CASSQSRGGYNEQFF
v_call: TRBV3-1/TRBV3-2
d_call: TRBD2
clone_size: .
j_call: TRBJ2-1

cdr3_nt: TGCGCCAGCAGTGAGCCCAGTGGAGGGAACACTGAAGCTTTCTTT
cdr3_aa: CASSEPSGGNTEAFF
v_call: TRBV10-2
d_call: .
clone_size: .
j_call: TRBJ1-1

cdr3_nt: TGTGCCAGCAGTCCTGAGGGGGTTTTTAGCACAGATACGCAGTATTTT
cdr3_aa: CASSPEGVFSTDTQYF
v_call: TRBV2
d_call: .
clone_size: .
j_call: TRBJ2-3